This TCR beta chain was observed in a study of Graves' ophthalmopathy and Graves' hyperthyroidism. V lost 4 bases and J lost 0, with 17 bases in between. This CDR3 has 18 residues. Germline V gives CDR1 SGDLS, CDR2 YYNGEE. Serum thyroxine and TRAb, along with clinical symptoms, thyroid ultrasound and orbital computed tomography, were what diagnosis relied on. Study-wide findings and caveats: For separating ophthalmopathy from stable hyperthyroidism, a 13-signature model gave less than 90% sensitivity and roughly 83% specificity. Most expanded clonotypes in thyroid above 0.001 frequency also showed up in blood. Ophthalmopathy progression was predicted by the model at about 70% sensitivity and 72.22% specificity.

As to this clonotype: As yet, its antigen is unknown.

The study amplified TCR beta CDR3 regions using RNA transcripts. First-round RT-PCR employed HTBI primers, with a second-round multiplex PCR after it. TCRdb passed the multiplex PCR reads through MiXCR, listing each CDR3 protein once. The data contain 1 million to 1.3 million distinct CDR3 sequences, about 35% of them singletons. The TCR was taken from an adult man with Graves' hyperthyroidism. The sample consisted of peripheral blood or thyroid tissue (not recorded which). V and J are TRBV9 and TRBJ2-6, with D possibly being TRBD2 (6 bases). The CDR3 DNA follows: TGTGCCAGCAGCTCCGGCGGGGCACTCATCTCTGGGGCCAACGTCCTGACTTTC. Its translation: CASSSGGALISGANVLTF.